The T cell receptor beta chain described here comes from a study of blood T cell repertoires in COVID-19. Study overall: Whether acute or convalescent, the COVID-19 samples came from the United States, Italy and Spain.

Unmatched junction bases numbered 8, after V lost 2 bases and J lost 8 bases. Germline values: CDR1 SGHRS, CDR2 YFSETQ. The CDR3 loop spans 15 amino acids. The protocol was immunoSEQ multiplex PCR, while the TCRdb copy is restricted to in-frame clones and leaves out a portion. Of 240,000 or so clones in the sample, around 80% were seen once. The rearrangement joins TRBV5-1 to TRBJ1-4, with 8 bases lining up with TRBD1. This receptor was obtained from a woman under 30 with acute or convalescent COVID-19. Sequencing used peripheral blood. CDR3 sequence (DNA): TGCGCCAGCAGCTTAATGGGACAGGCCTACGAAAAACTGTTTTTT. Its translation is CASSLMGQAYEKLFF. Full variable domain (missing parts from reference TRBV5-1 and TRBJ1-4): KAGVTQTPRYLIKTRGQQVTLSCSPISGHRSVSWYQQTPGQGLQFLFEYFSETQRNKGNFPGRFSGRQFSNSRSEMNVSTLELGDSALYLCASSLMGQAYEKLFFGSGTQLSVL.